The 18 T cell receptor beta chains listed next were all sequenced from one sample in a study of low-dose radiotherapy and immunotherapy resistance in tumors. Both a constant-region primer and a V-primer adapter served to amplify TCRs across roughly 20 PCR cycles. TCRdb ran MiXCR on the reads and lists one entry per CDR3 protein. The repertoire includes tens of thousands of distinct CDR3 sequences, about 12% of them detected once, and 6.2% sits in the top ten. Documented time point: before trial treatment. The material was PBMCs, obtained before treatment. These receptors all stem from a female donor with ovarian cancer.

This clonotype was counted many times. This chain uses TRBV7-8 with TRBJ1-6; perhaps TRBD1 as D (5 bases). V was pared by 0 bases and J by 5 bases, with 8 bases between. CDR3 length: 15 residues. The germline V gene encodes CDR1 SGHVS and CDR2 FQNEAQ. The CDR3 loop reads CASSLASGHNSPLHF. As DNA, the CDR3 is TGTGCCAGCAGCTTAGCGTCGGGGCATAATTCACCCCTCCACTTT.

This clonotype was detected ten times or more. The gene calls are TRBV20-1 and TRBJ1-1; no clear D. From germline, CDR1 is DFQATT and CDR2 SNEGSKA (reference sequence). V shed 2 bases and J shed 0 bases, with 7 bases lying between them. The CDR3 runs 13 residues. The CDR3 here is CSARLELNTEAFF. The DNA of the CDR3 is TGCAGTGCTAGACTAGAGTTGAACACTGAAGCTTTCTTT.

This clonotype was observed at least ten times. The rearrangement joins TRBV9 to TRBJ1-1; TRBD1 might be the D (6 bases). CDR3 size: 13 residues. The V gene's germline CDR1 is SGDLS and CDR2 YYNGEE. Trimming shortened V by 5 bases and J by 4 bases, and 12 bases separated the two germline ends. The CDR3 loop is CASSRKGGTEAFF. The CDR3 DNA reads TGTGCCAGCAGTCGAAAGGGGGGCACTGAAGCTTTCTTT.

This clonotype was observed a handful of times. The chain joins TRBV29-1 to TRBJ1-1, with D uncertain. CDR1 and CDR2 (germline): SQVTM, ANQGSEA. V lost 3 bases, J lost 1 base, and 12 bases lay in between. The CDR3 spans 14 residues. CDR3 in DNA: TGCAGCGTTGAGCGCCGGGCAGGGAACACTGAAGCTTTCTTT. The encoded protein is CSVERRAGNTEAFF.

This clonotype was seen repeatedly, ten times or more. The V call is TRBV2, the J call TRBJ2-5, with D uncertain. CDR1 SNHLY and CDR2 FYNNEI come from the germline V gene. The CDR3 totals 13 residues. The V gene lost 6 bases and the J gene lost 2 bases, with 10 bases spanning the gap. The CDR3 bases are TGTGCCAGCAGGGGCCCAGCTCAAGAGACCCAGTACTTC. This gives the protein CASRGPAQETQYF.

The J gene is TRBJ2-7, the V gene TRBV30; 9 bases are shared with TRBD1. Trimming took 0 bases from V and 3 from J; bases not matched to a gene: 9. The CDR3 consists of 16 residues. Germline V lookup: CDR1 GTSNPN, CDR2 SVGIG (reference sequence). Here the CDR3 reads CAWSVKDRGFGYEQYF. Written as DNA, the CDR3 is TGTGCCTGGAGTGTGAAGGACAGGGGTTTCGGCTACGAGCAGTACTTC. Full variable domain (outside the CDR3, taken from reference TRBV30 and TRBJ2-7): SQTIHQWPATLVQPVGSPLSLECTVEGTSNPNLYWYRQAAGRGLQLLFYSVGIGQISSEVPQNLSASRPQDRQFILSSKKLLLSDSGFYLCAWSVKDRGFGYEQYFGPGTRLTVT.

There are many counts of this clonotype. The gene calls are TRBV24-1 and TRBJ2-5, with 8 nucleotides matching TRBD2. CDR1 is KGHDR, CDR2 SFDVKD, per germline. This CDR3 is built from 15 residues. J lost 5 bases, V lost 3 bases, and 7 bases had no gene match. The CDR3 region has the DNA TGTGCCACCAGTGATGCGACTAGCGCTGGGGAGACCCAGTACTTC. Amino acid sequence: CATSDATSAGETQYF.

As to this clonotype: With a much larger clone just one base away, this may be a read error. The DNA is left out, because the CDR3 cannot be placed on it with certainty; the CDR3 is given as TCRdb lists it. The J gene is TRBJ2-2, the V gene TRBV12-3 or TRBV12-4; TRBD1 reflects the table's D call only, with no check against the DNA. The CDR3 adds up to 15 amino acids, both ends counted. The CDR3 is CTSRGGVRTPGSCFF.

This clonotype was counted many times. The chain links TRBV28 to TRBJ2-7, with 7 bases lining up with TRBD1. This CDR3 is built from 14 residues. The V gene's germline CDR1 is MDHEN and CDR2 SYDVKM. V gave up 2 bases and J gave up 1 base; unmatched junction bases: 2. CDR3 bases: TGTGCCAGCAGTTTAACAGGGGCGTCCTACGAGCAGTACTTC. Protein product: CASSLTGASYEQYF.

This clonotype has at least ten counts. CDR3 nucleotides: TGTGCCATCAGTGAGTTAGGGAGTAACAATGAGCAGTTCTTC. Translating it yields CAISELGSNNEQFF. The gene calls are TRBV10-3 and TRBJ2-1; tentatively, D is TRBD2 (5 bases). Germline V gene lookup returns CDR1 ENHRY and CDR2 SYGVKD. The V gene lost 1 base and the J gene lost 5 bases, with 9 bases spanning the gap. The CDR3 extends over 14 amino acids.

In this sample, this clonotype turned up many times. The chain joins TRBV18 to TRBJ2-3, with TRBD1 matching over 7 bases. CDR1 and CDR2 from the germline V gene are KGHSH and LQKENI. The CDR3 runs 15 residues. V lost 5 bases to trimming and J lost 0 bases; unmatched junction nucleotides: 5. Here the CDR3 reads CASSGPGQSTDTQYF. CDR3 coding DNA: TGTGCCAGCTCAGGACCGGGACAGAGCACAGATACGCAGTATTTT.

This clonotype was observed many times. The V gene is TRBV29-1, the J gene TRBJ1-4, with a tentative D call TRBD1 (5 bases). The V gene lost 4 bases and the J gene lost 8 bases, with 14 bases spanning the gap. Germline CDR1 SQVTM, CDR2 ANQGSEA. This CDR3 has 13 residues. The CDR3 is CSVAGTGREKLFF. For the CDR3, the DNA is TGCAGCGTTGCTGGGACCGGACGAGAAAAACTGTTTTTT. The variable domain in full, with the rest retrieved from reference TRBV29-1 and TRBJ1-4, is SAVISQKPSRDICQRGTSLTIQCQVDSQVTMMFWYRQQPGQSLTLIATANQGSEATYESGFVIDKFPISRPNLTFSTLTVSNMSPEDSSIYLCSVAGTGREKLFFGSGTQLSVL.

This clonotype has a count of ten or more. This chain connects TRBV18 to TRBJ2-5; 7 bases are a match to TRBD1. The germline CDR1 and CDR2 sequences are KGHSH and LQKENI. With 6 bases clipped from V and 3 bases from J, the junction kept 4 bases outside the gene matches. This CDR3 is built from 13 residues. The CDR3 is CASSPTGEETQYF. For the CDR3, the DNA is TGTGCCAGCTCGCCTACAGGGGAAGAGACCCAGTACTTC.

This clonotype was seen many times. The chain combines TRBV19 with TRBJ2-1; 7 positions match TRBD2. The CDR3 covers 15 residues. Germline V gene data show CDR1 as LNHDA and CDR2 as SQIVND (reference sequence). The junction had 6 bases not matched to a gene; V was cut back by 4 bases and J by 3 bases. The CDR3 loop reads CASSTGLFGYNEQFF. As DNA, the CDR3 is TGTGCCAGTAGTACGGGACTATTCGGCTACAATGAGCAGTTCTTC.

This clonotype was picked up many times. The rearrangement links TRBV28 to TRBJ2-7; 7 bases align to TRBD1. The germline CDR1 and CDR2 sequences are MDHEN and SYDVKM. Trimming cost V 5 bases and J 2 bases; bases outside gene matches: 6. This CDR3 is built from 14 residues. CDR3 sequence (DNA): TGTGCCAGCAGTCCCCCGGGACAGCCCTACGAGCAGTACTTC. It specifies CASSPPGQPYEQYF. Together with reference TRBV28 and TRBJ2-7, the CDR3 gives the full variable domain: DVKVTQSSRYLVKRTGEKVFLECVQDMDHENMFWYRQDPGLGLRLIYFSYDVKMKEKGDIPEGYSVSREKKERFSLILESASTNQTSMYLCASSPPGQPYEQYFGPGTRLTVT.

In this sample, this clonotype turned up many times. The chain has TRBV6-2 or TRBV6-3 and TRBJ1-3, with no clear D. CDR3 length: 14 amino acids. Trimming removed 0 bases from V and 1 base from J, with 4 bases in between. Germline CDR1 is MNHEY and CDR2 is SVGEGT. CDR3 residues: CASSYSGSGNTIYF. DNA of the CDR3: TGTGCCAGCAGTTACTCAGGATCTGGAAACACCATATATTTT.

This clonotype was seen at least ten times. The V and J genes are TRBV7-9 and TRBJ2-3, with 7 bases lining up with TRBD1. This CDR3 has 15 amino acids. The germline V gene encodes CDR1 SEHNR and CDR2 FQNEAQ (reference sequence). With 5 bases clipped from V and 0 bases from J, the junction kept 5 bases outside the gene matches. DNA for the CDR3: TGTGCCAGCAGCCCGGACAGGAAAAGCACAGATACGCAGTATTTT. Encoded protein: CASSPDRKSTDTQYF.

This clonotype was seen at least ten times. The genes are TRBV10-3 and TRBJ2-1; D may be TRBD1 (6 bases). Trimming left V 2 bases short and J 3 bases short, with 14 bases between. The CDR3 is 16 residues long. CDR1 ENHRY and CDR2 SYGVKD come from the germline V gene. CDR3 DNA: TGTGCCATCAGTGAGAACCCACAGGGCGGCTACAATGAGCAGTTCTTC. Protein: CAISENPQGGYNEQFF.